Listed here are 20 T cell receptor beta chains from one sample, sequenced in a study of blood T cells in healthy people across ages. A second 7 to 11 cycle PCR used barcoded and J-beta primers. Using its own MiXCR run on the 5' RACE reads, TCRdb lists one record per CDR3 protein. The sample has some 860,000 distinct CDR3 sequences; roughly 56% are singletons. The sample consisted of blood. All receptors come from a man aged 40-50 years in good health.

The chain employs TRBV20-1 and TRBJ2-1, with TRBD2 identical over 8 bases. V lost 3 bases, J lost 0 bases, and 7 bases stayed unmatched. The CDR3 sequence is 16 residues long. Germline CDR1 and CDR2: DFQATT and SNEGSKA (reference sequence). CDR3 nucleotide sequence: TGCAGTGCTAGCCCTCGGGAGGGGAGCTCCTACAATGAGCAGTTCTTC. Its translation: CSASPREGSSYNEQFF.

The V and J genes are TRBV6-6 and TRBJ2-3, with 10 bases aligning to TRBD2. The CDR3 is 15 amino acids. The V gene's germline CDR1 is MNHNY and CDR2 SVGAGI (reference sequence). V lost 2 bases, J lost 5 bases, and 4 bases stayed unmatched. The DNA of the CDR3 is TGTGCCAGCAGTTACGTAGCGGGGGGACTAGATACGCAGTATTTT. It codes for CASSYVAGGLDTQYF.

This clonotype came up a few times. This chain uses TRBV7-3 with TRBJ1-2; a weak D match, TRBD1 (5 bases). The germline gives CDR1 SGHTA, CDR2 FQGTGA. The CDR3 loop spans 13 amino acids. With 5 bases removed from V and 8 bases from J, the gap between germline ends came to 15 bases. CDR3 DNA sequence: TGTGCCAGCAGCGCCGGGACCCTCGAGGGCTACACCTTC. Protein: CASSAGTLEGYTF.

Here the CDR3 DNA reads TGCAGCGTTGTAGCTAGCGGAGCTAACAATGAGCAGTTCTTC. It codes for CSVVASGANNEQFF. The chain employs TRBV29-1 and TRBJ2-1; 7 nucleotides agree with TRBD2. The ends lost 4 bases at V and 5 bases at J; junction bases unmatched: 8. CDR3 length equals 14 residues. CDR1 SQVTM and CDR2 ANQGSEA come from the germline V gene.

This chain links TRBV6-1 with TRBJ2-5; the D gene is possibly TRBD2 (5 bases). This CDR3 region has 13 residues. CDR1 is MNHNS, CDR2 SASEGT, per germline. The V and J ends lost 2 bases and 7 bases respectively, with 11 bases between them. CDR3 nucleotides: TGTGCCAGCAGTGAATCTGGGAGTGGGACCCAGTACTTC. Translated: CASSESGSGTQYF.

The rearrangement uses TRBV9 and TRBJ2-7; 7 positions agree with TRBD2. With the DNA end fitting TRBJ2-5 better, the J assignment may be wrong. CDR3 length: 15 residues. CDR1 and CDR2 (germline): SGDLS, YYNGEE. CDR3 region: CASSVTSVPSETQYF. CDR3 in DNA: TGTGCCAGCAGCGTAACTAGCGTACCCTCTGAGACCCAGTACTTC.

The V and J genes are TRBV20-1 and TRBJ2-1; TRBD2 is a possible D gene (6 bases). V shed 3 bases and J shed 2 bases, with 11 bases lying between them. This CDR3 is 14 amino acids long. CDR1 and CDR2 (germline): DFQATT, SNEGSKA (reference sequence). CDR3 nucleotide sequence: TGCAGTGCTAGGACGGGAGAAACCTACAATGAGCAGTTCTTC. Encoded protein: CSARTGETYNEQFF.

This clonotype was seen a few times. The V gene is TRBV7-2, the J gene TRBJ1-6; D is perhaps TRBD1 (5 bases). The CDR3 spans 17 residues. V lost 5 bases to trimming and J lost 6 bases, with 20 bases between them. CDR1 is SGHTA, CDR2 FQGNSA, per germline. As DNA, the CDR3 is TGTGCCAGCAGCCTCGGGGGTTCTGGCCTGGGTAATTCACCCCTCCACTTT. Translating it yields CASSLGGSGLGNSPLHF.

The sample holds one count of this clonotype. Written as DNA, the CDR3 is TGCAGCGTAGTGGGGGTTACAACTAAAGAGGCCCAGTACTTC. Protein sequence: CSVVGVTTKEAQYF. The genes are TRBV20-1 and TRBJ2-7; tentatively, D is TRBD1 or TRBD2 (5 bases each). The CDR3 runs to 14 residues. Germline V gives CDR1 DFQATT, CDR2 SNEGSKA (reference sequence).

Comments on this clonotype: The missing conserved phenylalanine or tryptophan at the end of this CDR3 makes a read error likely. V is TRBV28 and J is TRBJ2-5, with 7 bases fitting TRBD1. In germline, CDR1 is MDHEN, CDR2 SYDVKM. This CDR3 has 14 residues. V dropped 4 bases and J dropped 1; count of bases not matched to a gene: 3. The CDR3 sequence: CASSSRQGQETQYL. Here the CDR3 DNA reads TGTGCCAGCAGTTCTAGACAGGGCCAAGAGACCCAGTACCTC.

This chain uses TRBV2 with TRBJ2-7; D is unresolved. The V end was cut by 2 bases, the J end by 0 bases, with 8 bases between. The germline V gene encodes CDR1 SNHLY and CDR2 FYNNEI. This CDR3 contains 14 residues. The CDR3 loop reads CASSEWGSSYEQYF. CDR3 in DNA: TGTGCCAGCAGTGAATGGGGAAGCTCCTACGAGCAGTACTTC.

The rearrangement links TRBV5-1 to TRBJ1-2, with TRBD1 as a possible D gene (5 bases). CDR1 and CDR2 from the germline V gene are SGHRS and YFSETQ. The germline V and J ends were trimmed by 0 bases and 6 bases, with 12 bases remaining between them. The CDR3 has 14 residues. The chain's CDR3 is CASSLATGPDGYTF. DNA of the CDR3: TGCGCCAGCAGCTTGGCCACGGGGCCAGATGGCTACACCTTC. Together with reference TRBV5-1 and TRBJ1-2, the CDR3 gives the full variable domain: KAGVTQTPRYLIKTRGQQVTLSCSPISGHRSVSWYQQTPGQGLQFLFEYFSETQRNKGNFPGRFSGRQFSNSRSEMNVSTLELGDSALYLCASSLATGPDGYTFGSGTRLTVV.

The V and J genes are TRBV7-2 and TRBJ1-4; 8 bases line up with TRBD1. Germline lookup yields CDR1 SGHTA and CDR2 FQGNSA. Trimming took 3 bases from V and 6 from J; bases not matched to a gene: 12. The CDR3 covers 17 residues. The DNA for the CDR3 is TGTGCCAGCAGCTTCGCGCCTACAGGGGGGGGGGATGAAAAACTGTTTTTT. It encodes CASSFAPTGGGDEKLFF. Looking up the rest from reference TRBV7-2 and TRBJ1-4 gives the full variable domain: GAGVSQSPSNKVTEKGKDVELRCDPISGHTALYWYRQSLGQGLEFLIYFQGNSAPDKSGLPSDRFSAERTGGSVSTLTIQRTQQEDSAVYLCASSFAPTGGGDEKLFFGSGTQLSVL.

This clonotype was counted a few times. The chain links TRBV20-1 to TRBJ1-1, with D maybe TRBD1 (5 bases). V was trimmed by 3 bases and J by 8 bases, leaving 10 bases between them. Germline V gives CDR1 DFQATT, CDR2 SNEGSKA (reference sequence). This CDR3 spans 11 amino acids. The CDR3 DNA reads TGCAGTGCTAGTATGGAGGGGGAAGCTTTCTTT. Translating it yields CSASMEGEAFF.

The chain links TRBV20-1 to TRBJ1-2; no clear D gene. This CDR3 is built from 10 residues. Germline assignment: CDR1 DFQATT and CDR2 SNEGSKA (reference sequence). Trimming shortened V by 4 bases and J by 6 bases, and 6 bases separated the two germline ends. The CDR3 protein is CSATTDGYTF. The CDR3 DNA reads TGCAGTGCTACGACGGATGGCTACACCTTC.

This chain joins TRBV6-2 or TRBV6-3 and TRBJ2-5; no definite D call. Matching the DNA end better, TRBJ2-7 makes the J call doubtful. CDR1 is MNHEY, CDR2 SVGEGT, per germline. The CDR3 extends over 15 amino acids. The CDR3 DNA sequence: TGTGCCAGCAGAATACCTGAGGATCGGCGGTACGAGCAGTACTTC. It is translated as CASRIPEDRRYEQYF.

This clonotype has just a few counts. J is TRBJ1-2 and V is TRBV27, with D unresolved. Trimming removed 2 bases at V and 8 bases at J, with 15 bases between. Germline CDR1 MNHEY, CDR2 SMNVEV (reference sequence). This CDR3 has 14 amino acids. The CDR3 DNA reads TGTGCCAGCAGTTTAAACCGAGCTGGTTCGGGCTACACCTTC. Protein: CASSLNRAGSGYTF.

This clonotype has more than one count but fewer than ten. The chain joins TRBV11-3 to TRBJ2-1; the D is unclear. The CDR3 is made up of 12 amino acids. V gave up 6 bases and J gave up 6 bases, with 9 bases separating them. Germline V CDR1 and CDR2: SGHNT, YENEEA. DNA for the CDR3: TGTGCCAGCAGATCCCTCGGCAATGAGCAGTTCTTC. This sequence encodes CASRSLGNEQFF.

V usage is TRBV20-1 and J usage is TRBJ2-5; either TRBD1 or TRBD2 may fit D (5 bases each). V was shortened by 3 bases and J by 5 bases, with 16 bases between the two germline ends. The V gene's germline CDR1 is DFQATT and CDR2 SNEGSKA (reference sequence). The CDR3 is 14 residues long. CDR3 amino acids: CSASRLQGAETQYF. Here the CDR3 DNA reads TGCAGTGCTAGCCGACTGCAGGGAGCGGAGACCCAGTACTTC.

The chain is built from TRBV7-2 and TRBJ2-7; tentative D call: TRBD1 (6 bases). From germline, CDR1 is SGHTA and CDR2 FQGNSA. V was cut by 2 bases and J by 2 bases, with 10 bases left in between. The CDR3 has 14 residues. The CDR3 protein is CASSLLRDTYEQYF. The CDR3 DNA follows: TGTGCCAGCAGCTTACTAAGGGACACCTACGAGCAGTACTTC.